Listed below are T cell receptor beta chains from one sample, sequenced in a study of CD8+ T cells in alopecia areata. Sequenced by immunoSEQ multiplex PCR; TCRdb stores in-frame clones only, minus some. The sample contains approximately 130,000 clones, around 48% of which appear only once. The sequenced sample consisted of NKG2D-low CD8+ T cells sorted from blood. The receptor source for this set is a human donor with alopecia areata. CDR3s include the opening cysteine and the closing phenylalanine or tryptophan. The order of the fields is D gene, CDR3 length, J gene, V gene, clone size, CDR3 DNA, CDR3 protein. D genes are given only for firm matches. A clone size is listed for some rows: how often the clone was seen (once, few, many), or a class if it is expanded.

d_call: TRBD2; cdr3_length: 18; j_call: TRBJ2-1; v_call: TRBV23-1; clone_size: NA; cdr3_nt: TGCGCCAGCAGCACAATGATCCAGCGGGAGGACCCTTCGAATGAGCAGTTCTTC; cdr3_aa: CASSTMIQREDPSNEQFF
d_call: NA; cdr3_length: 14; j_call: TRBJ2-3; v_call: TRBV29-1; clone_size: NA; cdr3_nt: TGCAGCGTCGGGTTTGGGGGGGCGGCAGATACGCAGTATTTT; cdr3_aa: CSVGFGGAADTQYF
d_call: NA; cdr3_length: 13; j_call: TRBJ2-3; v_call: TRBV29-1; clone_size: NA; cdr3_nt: TGCAGCGTTGTCCCCAGGGGAAGGGATACGCAGTATTTT; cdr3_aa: CSVVPRGRDTQYF
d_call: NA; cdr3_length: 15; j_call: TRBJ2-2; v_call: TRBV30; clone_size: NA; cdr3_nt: TGTGCCTGGAGTGTGCAGGGGAGAGACACCGGGGAGCTGTTTTTT; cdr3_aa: CAWSVQGRDTGELFF
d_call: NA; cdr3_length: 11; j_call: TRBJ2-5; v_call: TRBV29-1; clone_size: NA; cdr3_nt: TGCAGCGTTGAGCGAAAAGAGACCCAGTACTTC; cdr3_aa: CSVERKETQYF
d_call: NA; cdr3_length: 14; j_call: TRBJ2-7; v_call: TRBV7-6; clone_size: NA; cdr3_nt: TGTGCCAGCAGCTTAGGGGCTAGCCGAGACGAGCAGTACTTC; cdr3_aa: CASSLGASRDEQYF
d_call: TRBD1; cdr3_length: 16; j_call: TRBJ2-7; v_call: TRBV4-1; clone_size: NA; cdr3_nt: TGCGCCAGCAGCCAAGCCCCGACAGGGGGGGGTTACGAGCAGTACTTC; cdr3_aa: CASSQAPTGGGYEQYF
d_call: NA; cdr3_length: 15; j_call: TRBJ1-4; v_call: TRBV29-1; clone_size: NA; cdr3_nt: TGCAGCGTTGTGACAGCCTATCAGGCTAATGAAAAACTGTTTTTT; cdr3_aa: CSVVTAYQANEKLFF
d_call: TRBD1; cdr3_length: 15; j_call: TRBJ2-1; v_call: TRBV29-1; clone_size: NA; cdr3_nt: TGCAGCGTGTCTCGTCAGGGGGCTTTGAGAAATGAGCAGTTCTTC; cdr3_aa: CSVSRQGALRNEQFF
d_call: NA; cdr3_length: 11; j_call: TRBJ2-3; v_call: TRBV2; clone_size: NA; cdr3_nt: TGTGCCAGCAGGACTGGGTTTGCGCAGTATTTT; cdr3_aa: CASRTGFAQYF
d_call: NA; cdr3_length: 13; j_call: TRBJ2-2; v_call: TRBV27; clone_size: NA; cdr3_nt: TGTGCCAGCAGTCCAGGGTTAGCCGGGGAGCTGTTTTTT; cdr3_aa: CASSPGLAGELFF
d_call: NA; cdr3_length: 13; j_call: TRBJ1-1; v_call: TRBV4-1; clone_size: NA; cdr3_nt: TGCGCCAGCAGCCCTCTGGGAGGCACTGAAGCTTTCTTT; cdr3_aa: CASSPLGGTEAFF
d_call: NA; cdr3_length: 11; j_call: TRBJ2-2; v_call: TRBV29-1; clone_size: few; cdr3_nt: TGCAGCGTCGGGGAGGCCGGGGAGCTGTTTTTT; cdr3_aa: CSVGEAGELFF
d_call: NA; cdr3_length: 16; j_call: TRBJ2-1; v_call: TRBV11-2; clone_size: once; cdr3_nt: TGTGCCAGCAGCCCCTTTTACACCAGCTCCTACAATGAGCAGTTCTTC; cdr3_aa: CASSPFYTSSYNEQFF
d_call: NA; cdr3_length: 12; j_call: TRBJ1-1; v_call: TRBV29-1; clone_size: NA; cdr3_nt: TGCAGCGCAGGGTTTGGGAACACTGAAGCTTTCTTT; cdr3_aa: CSAGFGNTEAFF
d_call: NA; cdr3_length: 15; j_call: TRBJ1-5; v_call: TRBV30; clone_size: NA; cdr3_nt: TGTGCCTGGAGTTTCTCGGCAGCAGGCAATCAGCCCCAGCATTTT; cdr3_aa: CAWSFSAAGNQPQHF
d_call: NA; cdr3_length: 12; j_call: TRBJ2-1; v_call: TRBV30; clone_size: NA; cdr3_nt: TGTGCCTGGGGTGGGGGTAGGGATGAGCAGTTCTTC; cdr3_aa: CAWGGGRDEQFF
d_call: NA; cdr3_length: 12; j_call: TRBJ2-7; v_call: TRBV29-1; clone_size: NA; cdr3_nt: TGCAGCGTTGAAGATCGGGGTTACGAGCAGTACTTC; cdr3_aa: CSVEDRGYEQYF
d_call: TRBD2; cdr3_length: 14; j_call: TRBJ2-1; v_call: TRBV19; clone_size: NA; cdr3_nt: TGTGCCAGTAGACTAGCGGGAGACTACAATGAGCAGTTCTTC; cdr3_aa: CASRLAGDYNEQFF
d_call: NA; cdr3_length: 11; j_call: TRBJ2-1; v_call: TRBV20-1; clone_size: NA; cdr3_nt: TGCAGTGCTACTTCTGTCAATGAGCAGTTCTTC; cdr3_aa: CSATSVNEQFF
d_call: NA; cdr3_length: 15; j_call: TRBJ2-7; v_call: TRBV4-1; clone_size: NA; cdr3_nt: TGCGCCAGCAGCCAAGTCTTGCAGGGGCCGTACGAGCAGTACTTC; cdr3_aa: CASSQVLQGPYEQYF
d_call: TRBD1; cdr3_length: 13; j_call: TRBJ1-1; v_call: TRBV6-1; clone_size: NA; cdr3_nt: TGTGCCAGCAGGACAGGGGAGAACACTGAAGCTTTCTTT; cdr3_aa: CASRTGENTEAFF
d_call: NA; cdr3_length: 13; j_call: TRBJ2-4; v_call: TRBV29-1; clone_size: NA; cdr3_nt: TGCAGCGGGCATTTGTCTTCCAAAAACATTCAGTACTTC; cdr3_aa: CSGHLSSKNIQYF
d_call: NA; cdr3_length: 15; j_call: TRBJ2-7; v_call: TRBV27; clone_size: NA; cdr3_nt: TGTGCCAGCAGTCCCTATGGAGGAGTGTCCTACGAGCAGTACTTC; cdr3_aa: CASSPYGGVSYEQYF
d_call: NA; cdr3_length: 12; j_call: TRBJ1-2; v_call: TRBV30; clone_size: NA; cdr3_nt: TGTGCCTGGTTTGCTCCCCGGGGTTGCTACACCTTC; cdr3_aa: CAWFAPRGCYTF
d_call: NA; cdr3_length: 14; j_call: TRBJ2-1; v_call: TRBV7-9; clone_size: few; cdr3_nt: TGTGCCAGCAGCTTATCTACGGGTGACAATGAGCAGTTCTTC; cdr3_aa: CASSLSTGDNEQFF
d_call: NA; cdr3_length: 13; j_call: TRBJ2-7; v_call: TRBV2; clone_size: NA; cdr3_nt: TGTGCCAGCAAAGAGGGAGATTCCTACGAGCAGTACTTC; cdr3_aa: CASKEGDSYEQYF
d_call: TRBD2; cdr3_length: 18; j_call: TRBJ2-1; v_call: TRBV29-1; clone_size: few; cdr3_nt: TGCAGCGTTGAACTCCTAGCGGGAAGAATATACAATCACGGTGAGCAGTTCTTC; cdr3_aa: CSVELLAGRIYNHGEQFF
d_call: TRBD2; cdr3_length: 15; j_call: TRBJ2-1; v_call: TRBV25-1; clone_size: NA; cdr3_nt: TGTGCCAGCAGTGGTAGCGGGAGCGTTTCGAATGAGCAGTTCTTC; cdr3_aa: CASSGSGSVSNEQFF
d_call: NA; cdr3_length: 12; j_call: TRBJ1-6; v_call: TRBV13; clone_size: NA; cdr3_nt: TGTGCCAGCAGCTCGGGGGGTGCACCCCTCCACTTT; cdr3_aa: CASSSGGAPLHF
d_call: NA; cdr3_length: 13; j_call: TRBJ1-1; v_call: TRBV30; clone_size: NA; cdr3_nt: TGTGCCTTCCTTGCGGGGTCCGTCGTTGAAGCTTTCTTT; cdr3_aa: CAFLAGSVVEAFF
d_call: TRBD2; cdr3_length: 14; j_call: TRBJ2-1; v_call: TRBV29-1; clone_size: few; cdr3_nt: TGCAGCGCCGTGTTAGCGGGAGAAGGCAATGAGCAGTTCTTC; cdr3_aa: CSAVLAGEGNEQFF
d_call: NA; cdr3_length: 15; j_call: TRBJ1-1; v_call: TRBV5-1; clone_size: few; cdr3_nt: TGCGCCAGCAGCCCCGAACCAGGGGTAAATATTGAAGCTTTCTTT; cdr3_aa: CASSPEPGVNIEAFF
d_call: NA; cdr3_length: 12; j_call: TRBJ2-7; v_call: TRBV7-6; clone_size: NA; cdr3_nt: TGTGCCAGCAGCCCGAGCGGCTACGAGCAGTACTTC; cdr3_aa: CASSPSGYEQYF
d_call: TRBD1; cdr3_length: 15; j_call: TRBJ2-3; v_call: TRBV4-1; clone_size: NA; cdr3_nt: TGCGCCAGCAGCATTCACAGGGGGAGAGGGGATACGCAGTATTTT; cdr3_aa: CASSIHRGRGDTQYF
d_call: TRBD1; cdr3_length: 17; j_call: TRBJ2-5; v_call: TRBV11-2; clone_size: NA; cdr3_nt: TGTGCCAGCAGCTTAGAGGTCCGGCCGGGACAGGGAGAGACCCAGTACTTC; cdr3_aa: CASSLEVRPGQGETQYF
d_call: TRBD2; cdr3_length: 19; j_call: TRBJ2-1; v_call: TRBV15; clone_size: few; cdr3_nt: TGTGCCACCAGCAGAGGAATCAGCCTGTTGGCGGGGGGTATCAATGAGCAGTTCTTC; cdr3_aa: CATSRGISLLAGGINEQFF
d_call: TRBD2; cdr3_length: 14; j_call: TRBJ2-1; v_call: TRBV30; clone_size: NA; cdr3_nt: TGTGCCTCGAAAGCGGGAGGGCCGTTCAATGAGCAGTTCTTC; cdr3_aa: CASKAGGPFNEQFF
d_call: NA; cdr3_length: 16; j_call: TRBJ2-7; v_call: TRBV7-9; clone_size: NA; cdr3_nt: TGTGCCAGCAGCTTAGAGGTGTCTTCTCGCCCCTACGAGCAGTACTTC; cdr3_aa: CASSLEVSSRPYEQYF
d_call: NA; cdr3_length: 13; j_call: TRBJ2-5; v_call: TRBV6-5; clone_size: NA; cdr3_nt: TGTGCCAGCATGTCACAGGGAGAAGAGACCCAGTACTTC; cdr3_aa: CASMSQGEETQYF
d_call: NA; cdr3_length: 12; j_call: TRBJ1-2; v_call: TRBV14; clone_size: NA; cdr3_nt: TGTGCCAGCAGCCGCAGGGGAGTTGGCTACACCTTC; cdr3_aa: CASSRRGVGYTF
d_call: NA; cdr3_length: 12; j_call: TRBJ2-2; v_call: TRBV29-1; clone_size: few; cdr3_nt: TGCAGCGTTGAAAGTTCCCACGGGGAGCTGTTTTTT; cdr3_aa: CSVESSHGELFF
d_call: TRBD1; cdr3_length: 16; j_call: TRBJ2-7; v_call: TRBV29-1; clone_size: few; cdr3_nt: TGCAGCGTTGAATTTACCGGGACAGGGTCCGCCTACGAGCAGTACTTC; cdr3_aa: CSVEFTGTGSAYEQYF
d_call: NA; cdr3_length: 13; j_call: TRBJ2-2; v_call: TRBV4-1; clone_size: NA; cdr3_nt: TGCGCCAGCAGCCAAGATCAATCCGGGGAGCTGTTTTTT; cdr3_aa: CASSQDQSGELFF
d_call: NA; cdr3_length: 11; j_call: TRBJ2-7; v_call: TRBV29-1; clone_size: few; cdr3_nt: TGCAGCGTTGTCAAGGACTACGAGCAGTACTTC; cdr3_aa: CSVVKDYEQYF
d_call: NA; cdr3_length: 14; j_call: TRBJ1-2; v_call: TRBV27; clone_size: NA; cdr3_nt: TGTGCCAGCAGTCCAGCGGGGGGTGGGTACGGCTACACCTTC; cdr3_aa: CASSPAGGGYGYTF
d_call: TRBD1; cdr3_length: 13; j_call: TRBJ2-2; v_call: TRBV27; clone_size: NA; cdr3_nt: TGTGCCAGCAGTCTACAGGGGTCCGGGGAGCTGTTTTTT; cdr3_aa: CASSLQGSGELFF
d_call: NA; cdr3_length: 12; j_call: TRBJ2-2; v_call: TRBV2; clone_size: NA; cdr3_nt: TGTGCCAACCTCCAGAACACCGGGGAGCTGTTTTTT; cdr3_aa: CANLQNTGELFF
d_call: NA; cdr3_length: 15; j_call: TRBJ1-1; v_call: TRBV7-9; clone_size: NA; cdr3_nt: TGTGCCAGCAGCTTAGACCGACAAATGAACACTGAAGCTTTCTTT; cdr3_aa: CASSLDRQMNTEAFF
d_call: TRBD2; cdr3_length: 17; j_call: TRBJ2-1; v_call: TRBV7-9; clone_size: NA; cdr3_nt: TGTGCCAGCAGCTCCTCAGGGACTAGTACGCCTAACAATGAGCAGTTCTTC; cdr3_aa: CASSSSGTSTPNNEQFF
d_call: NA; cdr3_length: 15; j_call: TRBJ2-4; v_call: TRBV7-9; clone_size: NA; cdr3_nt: TGTGCCAGCAGCCCTCCGACCGAGGACAAAAACATTCAGTACTTC; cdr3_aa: CASSPPTEDKNIQYF
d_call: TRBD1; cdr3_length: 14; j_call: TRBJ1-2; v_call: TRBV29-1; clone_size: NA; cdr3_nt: TGCAGCGCCAATGACAGGGTCCGGCATTATGGCTACACCTTC; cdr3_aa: CSANDRVRHYGYTF
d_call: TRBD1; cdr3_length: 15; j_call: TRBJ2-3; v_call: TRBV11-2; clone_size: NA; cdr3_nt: TGTGCCAGCAGCGCCCGGGACAGGGGGACAGATACGCAGTATTTT; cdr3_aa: CASSARDRGTDTQYF